Sequencing of this T cell receptor (beta chain) was carried out in a study of blood T cell repertoires in COVID-19. At the level of the study: Nucleic acid was either cDNA or gDNA, and it came from T cells, B-cell-depleted T cells, or PBMCs.

TCRdb's copy holds only in-frame clones and misses some; the assay was immunoSEQ multiplex PCR. The sample includes over 350,000 clones, roughly 92% of them seen just once. Cohorts were determined from participant-reported clinical history. CDR3 size: 15 residues. V lost 7 bases, J lost 4 bases, and 9 bases stayed unmatched. CDR1 and CDR2 (germline): LNHDA, SQIVND (reference sequence). The specimen was PBMCs or T cells enriched from blood (not recorded which). This chain links TRBV19 with TRBJ2-2; 7 positions agree with TRBD1. The source of this sequence is a woman in her 40s who had been exposed to COVID-19. CDR3 sequence: CASKVGQVSTGELFF. The DNA for the CDR3 is TGTGCCAGTAAAGTAGGACAGGTTTCCACCGGGGAGCTGTTTTTT. Complete variable domain (other parts from reference TRBV19 and TRBJ2-2): DGGITQSPKYLFRKEGQNVTLSCEQNLNHDAMYWYRQDPGQGLRLIYYSQIVNDFQKGDIAEGYSVSREKKESFPLTVTSAQKNPTAFYLCASKVGQVSTGELFFGEGSRLTVL.